This T cell receptor (beta chain) appears in the sequencing data of a study of cytomegalovirus exposure and HLA in healthy donors. Overall study results and limits: Cytomegalovirus status was reportedly diagnosed by the classifier with high sensitivity and specificity. Earlier findings revealed that most TCR beta V segments proved productive either about 90% or about 30% of the time. Rarity characterized most TCR sequences, yet some public TCRs appeared in many donors.

About this clone itself: Its antigen remains unknown.

The PCR made use of 60 Vbeta and 13 Jbeta primers. Sequenced by immunoSEQ multiplex PCR; TCRdb stores in-frame clones only, minus some. The sample shows 95,000 to 150,000 clones, around 77% of them seen only once. The CDR3 runs to 16 residues. The rearrangement links TRBV21-1 to TRBJ2-2; the table's D call of TRBD2 was not tested on the DNA. TRBV21-1 counts as a pseudogene. The clonotype was recovered from a woman aged 40 to 50 in good health and CMV-seropositive. The sample consisted of PBMCs. CDR3 amino acids: CASSRKIGRKGRELFF. CDR3 nucleotide sequence: TGTGCCAGCAGCCGTAAAATTGGGAGAAAAGGAAGGGAGCTGTTTTTT.